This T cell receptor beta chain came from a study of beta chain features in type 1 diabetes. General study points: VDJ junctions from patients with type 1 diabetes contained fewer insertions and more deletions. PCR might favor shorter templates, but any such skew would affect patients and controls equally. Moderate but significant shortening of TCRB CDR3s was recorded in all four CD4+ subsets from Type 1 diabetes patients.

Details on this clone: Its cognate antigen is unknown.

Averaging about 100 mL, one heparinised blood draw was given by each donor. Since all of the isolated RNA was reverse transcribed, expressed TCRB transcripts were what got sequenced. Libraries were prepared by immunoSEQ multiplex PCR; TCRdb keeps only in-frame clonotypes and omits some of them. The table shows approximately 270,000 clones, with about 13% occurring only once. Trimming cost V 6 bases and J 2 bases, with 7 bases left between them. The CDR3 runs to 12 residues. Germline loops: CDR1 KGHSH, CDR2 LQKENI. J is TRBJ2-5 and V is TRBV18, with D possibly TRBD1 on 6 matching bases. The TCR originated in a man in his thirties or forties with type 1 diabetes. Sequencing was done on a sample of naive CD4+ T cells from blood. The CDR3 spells CASSGQQETQYF. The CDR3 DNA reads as TGTGCCAGCTCGGGACAACAAGAGACCCAGTACTTC. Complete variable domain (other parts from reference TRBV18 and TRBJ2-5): NAGVMQNPRHLVRRRGQEARLRCSPMKGHSHVYWYRQLPEEGLKFMVYLQKENIIDESGMPKERFSAEFPKEGPSILRIQQVVRGDSAAYFCASSGQQETQYFGPGTRLLVL.